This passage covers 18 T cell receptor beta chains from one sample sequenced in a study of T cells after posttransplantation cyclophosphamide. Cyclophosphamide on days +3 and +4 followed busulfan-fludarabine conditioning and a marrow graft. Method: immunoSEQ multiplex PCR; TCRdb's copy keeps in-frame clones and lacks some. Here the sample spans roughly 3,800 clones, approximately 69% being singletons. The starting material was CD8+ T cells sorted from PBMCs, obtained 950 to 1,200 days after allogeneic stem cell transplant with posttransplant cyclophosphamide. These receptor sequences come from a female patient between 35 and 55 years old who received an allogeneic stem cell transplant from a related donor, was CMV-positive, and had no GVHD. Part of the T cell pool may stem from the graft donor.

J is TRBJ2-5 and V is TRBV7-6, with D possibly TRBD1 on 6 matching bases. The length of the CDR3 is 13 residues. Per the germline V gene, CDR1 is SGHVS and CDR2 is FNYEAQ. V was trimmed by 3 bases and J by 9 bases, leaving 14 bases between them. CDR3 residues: CASSLAGDKAQYF. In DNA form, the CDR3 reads TGTGCCAGCAGCTTGGCAGGGGATAAGGCCCAGTACTTC.

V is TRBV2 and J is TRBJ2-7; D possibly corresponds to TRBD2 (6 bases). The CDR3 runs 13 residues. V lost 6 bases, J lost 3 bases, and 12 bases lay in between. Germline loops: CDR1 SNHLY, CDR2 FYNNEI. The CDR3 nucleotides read TGTGCCAGCAGCCCTAGCGACAGCTACGAGCAGTACTTC. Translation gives CASSPSDSYEQYF. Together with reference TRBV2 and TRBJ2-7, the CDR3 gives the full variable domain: EPEVTQTPSHQVTQMGQEVILRCVPISNHLYFYWYRQILGQKVEFLVSFYNNEISEKSEIFDDQFSVERPDGSNFTLKIRSTKLEDSAMYFCASSPSDSYEQYFGPGTRLTVT.

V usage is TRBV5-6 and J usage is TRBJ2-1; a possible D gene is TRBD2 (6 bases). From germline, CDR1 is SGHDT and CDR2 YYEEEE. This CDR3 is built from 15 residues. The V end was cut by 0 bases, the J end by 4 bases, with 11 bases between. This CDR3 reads CASSLEASVYNEQFF. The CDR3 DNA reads TGTGCCAGCAGCTTGGAGGCTAGCGTGTACAATGAGCAGTTCTTC.

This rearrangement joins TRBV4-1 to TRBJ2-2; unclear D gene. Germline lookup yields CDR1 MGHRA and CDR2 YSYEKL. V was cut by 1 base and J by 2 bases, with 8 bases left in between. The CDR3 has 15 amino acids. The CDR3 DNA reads TGCGCCAGCAGCCAAGTTGGCATTAACACCGGGGAGCTGTTTTTT. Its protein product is CASSQVGINTGELFF.

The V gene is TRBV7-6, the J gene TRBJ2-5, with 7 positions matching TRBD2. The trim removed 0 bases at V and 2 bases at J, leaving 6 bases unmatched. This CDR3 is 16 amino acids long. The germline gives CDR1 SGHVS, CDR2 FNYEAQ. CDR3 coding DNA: TGTGCCAGCAGCTTAGCACCTGCGGGGGAGCAAGAGACCCAGTACTTC. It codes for CASSLAPAGEQETQYF.

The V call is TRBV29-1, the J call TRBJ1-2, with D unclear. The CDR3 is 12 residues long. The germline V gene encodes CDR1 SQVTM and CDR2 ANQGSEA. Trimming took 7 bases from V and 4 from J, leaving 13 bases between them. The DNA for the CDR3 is TGCAGCGCCACCACAGTCACCTATGGCTACACCTTC. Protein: CSATTVTYGYTF.

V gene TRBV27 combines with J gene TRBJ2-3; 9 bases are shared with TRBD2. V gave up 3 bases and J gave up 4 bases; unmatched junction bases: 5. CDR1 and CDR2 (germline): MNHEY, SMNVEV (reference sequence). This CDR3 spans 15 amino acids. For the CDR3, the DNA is TGTGCCAGCAGTTTTTCTAGCGGGGACCCAGATACGCAGTATTTT. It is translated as CASSFSSGDPDTQYF.

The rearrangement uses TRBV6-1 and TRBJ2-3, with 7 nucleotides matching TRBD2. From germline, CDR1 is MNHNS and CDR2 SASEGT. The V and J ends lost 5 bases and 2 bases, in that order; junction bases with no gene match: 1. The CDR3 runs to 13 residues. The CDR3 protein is CASSRDYTDTQYF. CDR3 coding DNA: TGTGCCAGCAGTCGGGACTACACAGATACGCAGTATTTT.

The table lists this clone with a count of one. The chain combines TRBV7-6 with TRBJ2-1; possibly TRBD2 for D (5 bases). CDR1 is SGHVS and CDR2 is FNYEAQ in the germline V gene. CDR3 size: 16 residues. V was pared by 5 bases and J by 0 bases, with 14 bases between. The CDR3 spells CASSQPLVSSYNEQFF. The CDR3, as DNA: TGTGCCAGCAGCCAACCACTAGTCAGCTCCTACAATGAGCAGTTCTTC.

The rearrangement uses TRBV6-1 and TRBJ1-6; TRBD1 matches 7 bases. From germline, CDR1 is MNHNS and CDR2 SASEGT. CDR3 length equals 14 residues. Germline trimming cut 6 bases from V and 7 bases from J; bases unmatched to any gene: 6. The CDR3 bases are TGTGCCAGCAGGCAGACAGGGAGGAATTCACCCCTCCACTTT. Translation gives CASRQTGRNSPLHF.

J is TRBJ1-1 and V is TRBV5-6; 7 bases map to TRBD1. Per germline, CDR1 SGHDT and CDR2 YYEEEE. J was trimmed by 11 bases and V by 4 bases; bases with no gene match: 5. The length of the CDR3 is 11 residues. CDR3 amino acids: CASSLGQAAFF. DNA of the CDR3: TGTGCCAGCAGCCTCGGACAGGCGGCTTTCTTT.

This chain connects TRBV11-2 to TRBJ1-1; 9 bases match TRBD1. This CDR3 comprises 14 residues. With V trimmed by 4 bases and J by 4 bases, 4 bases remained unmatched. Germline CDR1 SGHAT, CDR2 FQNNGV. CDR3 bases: TGTGCCAGCAGCTCAGGACAGGGGAGCACTGAAGCTTTCTTT. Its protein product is CASSSGQGSTEAFF.

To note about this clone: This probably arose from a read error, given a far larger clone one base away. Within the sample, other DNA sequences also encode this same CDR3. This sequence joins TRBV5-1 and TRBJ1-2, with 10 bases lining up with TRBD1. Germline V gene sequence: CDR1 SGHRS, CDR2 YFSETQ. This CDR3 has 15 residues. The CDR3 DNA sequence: TGCGCCAGCAGCTTGGGGGACGACAGGGGGCAAGGCTACACTTTC. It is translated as CASSLGDDRGQGYTF.

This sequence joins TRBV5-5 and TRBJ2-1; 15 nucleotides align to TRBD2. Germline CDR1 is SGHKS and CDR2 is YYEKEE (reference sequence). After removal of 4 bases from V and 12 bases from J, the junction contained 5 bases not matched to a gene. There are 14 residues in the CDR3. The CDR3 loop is CASSPWTSGGVQFF. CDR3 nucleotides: TGTGCCAGCAGCCCCTGGACTAGCGGGGGGGTGCAGTTCTTC. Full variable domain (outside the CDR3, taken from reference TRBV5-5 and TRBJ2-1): DAGVTQSPTHLIKTRGQQVTLRCSPISGHKSVSWYQQVLGQGPQFIFQYYEKEERGRGNFPDRFSARQFPNYSSELNVNALLLGDSALYLCASSPWTSGGVQFFGPGTRLTVL.

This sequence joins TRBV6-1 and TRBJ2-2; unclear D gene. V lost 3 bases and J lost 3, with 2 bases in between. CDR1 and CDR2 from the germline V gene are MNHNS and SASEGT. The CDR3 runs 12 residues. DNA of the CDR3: TGTGCCAGCAGTGACTACACCGGGGAGCTGTTTTTT. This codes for CASSDYTGELFF.

CDR3 sequence: CASSEALQGLSFDQYF. The DNA of the CDR3 is TGTGCCAGCAGTGAAGCGCTACAGGGATTGTCCTTCGATCAGTACTTC. The genes are TRBV6-1 and TRBJ2-7; maybe TRBD1 (6 bases). Germline CDR1 MNHNS, CDR2 SASEGT. Trimming shortened V by 0 bases and J by 10 bases, and 22 bases separated the two germline ends. The CDR3 spans 16 residues.

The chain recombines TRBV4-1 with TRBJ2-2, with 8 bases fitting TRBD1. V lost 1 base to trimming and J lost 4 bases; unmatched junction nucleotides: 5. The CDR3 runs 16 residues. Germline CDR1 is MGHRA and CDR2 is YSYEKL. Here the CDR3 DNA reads TGCGCCAGCAGCCAAGCTTGGACAGGGAGCACCGGGGAGCTGTTTTTT. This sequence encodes CASSQAWTGSTGELFF.

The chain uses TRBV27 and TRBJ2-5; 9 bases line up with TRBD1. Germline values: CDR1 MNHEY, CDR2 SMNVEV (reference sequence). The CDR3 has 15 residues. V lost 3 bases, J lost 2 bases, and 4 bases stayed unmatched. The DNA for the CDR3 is TGTGCCAGCAGTTTGACAGGGGGGGCACAAGAGACCCAGTACTTC. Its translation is CASSLTGGAQETQYF.